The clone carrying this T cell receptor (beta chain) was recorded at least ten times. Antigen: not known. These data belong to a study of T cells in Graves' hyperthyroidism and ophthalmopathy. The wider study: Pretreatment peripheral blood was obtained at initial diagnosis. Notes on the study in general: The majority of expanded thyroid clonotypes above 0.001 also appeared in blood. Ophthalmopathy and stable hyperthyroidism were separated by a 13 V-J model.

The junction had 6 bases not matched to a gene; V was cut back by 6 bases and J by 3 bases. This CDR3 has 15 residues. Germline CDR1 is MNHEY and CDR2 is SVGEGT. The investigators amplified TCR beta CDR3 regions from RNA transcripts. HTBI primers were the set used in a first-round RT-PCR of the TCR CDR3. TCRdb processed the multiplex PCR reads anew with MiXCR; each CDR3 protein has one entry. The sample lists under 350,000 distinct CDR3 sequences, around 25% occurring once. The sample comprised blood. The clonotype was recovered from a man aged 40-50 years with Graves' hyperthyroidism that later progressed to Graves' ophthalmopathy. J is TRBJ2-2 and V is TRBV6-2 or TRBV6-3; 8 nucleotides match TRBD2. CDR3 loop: CASSYSGTYTGELFF. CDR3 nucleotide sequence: TGTGCCAGCAGCTATAGCGGGACTTACACCGGGGAGCTGTTTTTT.